What follows is one TCR beta chain and its context. The antigen is undetermined. The data were obtained in a study of blood T cells in healthy people across ages. Study observations and caveats: It was held that the diversity estimates obtained from one million T cells were underestimates. In these data, TCR beta diversity tracked strongly with naive T cell percentage.

A second PCR, run for roughly 7 to 11 cycles, used a sample-barcoded 5' primer plus a J-beta primer mix. TCRdb recomputed calls from the 5' RACE reads with MiXCR, one row per CDR3 protein. The table has fewer than 2,000,000 distinct CDR3 sequences, approximately 32% seen once. Germline V gene data show CDR1 as SGDLS and CDR2 as YYNGEE. V lost 4 bases and J lost 6, with 13 bases in between. This CDR3 has 14 amino acids. V usage is TRBV9 and J usage is TRBJ1-4; D gene ambiguous. The specimen was blood. The receptor comes from a woman aged 25 to 45 in good health. CDR3 bases: TGTGCCAGCAGCCTAGAGTCAAGAGATGAAAAACTGTTTTTT. This encodes CASSLESRDEKLFF.